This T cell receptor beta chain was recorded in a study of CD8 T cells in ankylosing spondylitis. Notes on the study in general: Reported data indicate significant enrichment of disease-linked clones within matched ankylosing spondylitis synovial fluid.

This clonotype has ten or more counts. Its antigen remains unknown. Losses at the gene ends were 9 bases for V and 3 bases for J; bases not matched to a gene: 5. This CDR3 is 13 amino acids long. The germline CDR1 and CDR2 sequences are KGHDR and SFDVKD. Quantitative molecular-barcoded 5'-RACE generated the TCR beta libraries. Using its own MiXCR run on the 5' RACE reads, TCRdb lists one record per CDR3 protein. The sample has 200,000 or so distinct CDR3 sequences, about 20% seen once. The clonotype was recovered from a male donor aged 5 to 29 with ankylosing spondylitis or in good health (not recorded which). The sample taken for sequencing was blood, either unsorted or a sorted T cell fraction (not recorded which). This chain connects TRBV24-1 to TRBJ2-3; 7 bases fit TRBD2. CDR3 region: CATEREGTDTQYF. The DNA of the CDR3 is TGTGCCACCGAGAGGGAGGGTACAGATACGCAGTATTTT.